The T cell receptor beta chain described here comes from a study of CD8 T cells in ankylosing spondylitis. General study points: Seven to nine highly homologous variants made up a TCR beta motif that seemed to typify ankylosing spondylitis blood. Earlier studies detected some motif variants in reactive arthritis synovial fluid and blood. Within matched ankylosing spondylitis synovial fluid, disease-linked clones were reportedly significantly enriched. Disease-linked clones proved CD8+ and comparatively uncommon in peripheral blood.

Notes on this clonotype: The antigen remains unidentified.

Generation of TCR beta libraries employed quantitative 5'-RACE incorporating molecular barcodes. TCRdb reprocessed the 5' RACE reads via MiXCR and lists one record per CDR3 protein. The repertoire holds about 220,000 distinct CDR3 sequences, with about 6.7% as singletons. This receptor was taken from a male donor with ankylosing spondylitis. Source material: blood, either unsorted or a sorted T cell fraction (not recorded which).

The CDR3 loop is CASSPASPGTGMYTQYF. DNA of the CDR3: TGTGCCAGCAGCCCTGCAAGTCCCGGGACAGGGATGTATACGCAGTATTTT. J is TRBJ2-3 and V is TRBV7-9; TRBD1 agrees at 9 bases. V was clipped by 5 bases and J by 7 bases; unmatched bases: 16. This CDR3 is built from 17 residues. Germline V gives CDR1 SEHNR, CDR2 FQNEAQ (reference sequence).